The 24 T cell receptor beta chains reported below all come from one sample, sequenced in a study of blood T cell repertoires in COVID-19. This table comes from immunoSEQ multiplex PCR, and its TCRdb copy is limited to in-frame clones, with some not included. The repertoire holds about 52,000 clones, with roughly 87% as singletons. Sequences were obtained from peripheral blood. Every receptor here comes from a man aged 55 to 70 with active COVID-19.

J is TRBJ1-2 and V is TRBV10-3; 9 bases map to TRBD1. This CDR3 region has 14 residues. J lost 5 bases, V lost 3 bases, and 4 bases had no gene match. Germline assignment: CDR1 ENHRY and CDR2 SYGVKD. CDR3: CAISEQGARYGYTF. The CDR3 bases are TGTGCCATCAGTGAACAGGGGGCGCGTTATGGCTACACCTTC.

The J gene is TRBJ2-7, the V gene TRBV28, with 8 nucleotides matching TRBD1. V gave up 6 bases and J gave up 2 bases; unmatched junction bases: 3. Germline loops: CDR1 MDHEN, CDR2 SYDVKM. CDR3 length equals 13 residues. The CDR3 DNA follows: TGTGCCAGCAGATGGACAGGGACCTACGAGCAGTACTTC. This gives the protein CASRWTGTYEQYF.

The CDR3 sequence is CAISESAGTGTNYGYTF. CDR3 bases: TGTGCCATCAGTGAGTCGGCGGGGACAGGGACCAACTATGGCTACACCTTC. V is TRBV10-3 and J is TRBJ1-2, with 9 bases identical to TRBD1. Per germline, CDR1 ENHRY and CDR2 SYGVKD. This CDR3 is built from 17 residues. With 0 bases clipped from V and 2 bases from J, the junction kept 7 bases outside the gene matches.

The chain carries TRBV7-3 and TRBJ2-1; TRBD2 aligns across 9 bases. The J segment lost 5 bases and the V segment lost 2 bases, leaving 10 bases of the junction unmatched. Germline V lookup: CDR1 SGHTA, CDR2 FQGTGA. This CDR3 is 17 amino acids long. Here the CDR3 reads CASSLEGGRALHNEQFF. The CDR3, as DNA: TGTGCCAGCAGCTTAGAGGGCGGGAGGGCCCTCCACAATGAGCAGTTCTTC.

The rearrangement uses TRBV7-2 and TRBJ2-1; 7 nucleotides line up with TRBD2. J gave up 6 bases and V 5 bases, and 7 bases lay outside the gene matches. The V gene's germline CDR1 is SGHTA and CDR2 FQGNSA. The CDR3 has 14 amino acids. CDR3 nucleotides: TGTGCCAGCAGCCCCCCGGGCGGGAGCAATGAGCAGTTCTTC. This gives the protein CASSPPGGSNEQFF.

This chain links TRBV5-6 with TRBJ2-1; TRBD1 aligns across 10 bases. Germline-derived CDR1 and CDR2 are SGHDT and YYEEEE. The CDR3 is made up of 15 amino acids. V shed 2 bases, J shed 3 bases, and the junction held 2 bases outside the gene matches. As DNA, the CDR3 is TGTGCCAGCAGCTTTGGACAGGGGGGCTACAATGAGCAGTTCTTC. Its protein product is CASSFGQGGYNEQFF. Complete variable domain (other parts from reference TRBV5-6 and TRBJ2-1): DAGVTQSPTHLIKTRGQQVTLRCSPKSGHDTVSWYQQALGQGPQFIFQYYEEEERQRGNFPDRFSGHQFPNYSSELNVNALLLGDSALYLCASSFGQGGYNEQFFGPGTRLTVL.

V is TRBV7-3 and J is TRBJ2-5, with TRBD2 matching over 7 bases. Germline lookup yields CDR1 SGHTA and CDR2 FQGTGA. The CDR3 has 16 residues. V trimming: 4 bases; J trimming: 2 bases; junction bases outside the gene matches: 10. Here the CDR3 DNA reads TGTGCCAGCAGCTACGGGGATCGAGCGGGACAAGAGACCCAGTACTTC. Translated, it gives CASSYGDRAGQETQYF. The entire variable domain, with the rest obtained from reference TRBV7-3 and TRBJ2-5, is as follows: GAGVSQTPSNKVTEKGKYVELRCDPISGHTALYWYRQSLGQGPEFLIYFQGTGAADDSGLPNDRFFAVRPEGSVSTLKIQRTERGDSAVYLCASSYGDRAGQETQYFGPGTRLLVL.

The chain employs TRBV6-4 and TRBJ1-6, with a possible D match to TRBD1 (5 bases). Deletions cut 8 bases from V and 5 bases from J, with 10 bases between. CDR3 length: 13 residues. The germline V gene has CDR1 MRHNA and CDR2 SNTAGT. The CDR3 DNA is TGTGCCAGCTCCCGCAGGGATAATTCACCCCTCCACTTT. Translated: CASSRRDNSPLHF.

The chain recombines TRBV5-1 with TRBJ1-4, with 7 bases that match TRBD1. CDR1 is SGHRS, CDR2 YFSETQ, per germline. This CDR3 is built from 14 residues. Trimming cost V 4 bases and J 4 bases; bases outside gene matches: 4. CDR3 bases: TGCGCCAGCAGCCCGGGACAGCGTAATGAAAAACTGTTTTTT. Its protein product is CASSPGQRNEKLFF.

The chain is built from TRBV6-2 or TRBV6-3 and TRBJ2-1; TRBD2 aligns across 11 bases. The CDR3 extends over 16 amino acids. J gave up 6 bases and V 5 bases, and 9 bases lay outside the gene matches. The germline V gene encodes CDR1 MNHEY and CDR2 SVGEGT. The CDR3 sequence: CASSPPFGLAGNEQFF. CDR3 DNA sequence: TGTGCCAGCAGTCCACCGTTCGGACTAGCGGGCAATGAGCAGTTCTTC.

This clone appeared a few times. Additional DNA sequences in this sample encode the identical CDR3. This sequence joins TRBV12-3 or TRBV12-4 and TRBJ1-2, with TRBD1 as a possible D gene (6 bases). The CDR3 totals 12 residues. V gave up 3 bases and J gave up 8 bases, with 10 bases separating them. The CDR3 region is CASSFGDRGYTF. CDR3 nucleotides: TGTGCCAGCAGTTTCGGCGACAGGGGCTACACCTTC.

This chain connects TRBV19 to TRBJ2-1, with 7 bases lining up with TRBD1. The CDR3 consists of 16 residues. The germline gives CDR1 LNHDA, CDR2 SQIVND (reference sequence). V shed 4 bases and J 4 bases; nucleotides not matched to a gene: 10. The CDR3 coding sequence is TGTGCCAGTAGTAGGGGACAGACCTTTTCTTACAATGAGCAGTTCTTC. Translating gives CASSRGQTFSYNEQFF. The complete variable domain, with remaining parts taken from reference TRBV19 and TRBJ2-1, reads DGGITQSPKYLFRKEGQNVTLSCEQNLNHDAMYWYRQDPGQGLRLIYYSQIVNDFQKGDIAEGYSVSREKKESFPLTVTSAQKNPTAFYLCASSRGQTFSYNEQFFGPGTRLTVL.

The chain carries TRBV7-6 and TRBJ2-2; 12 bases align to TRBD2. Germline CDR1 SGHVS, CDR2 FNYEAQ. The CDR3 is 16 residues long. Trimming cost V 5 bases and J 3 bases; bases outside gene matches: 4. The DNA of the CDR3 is TGTGCCAGCAGCCCCGGACTAGCGGGGTACACCGGGGAGCTGTTTTTT. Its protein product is CASSPGLAGYTGELFF.

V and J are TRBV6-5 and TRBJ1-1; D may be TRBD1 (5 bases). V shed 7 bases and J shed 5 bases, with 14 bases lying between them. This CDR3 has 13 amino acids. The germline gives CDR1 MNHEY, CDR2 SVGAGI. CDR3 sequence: CASNPRRGTEAFF. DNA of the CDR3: TGTGCCAGCAACCCCCGTAGGGGAACTGAAGCTTTCTTT.

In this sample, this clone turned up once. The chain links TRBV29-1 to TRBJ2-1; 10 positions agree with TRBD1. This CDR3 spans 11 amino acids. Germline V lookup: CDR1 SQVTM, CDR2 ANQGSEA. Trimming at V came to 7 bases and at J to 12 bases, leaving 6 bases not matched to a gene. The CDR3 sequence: CSADRGRWQFF. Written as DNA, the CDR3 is TGCAGCGCCGACAGGGGGCGCTGGCAGTTCTTC.

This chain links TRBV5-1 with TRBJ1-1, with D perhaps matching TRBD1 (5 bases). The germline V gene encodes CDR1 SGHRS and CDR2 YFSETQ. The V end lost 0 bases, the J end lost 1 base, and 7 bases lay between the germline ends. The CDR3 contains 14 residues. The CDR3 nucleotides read TGCGCCAGCAGCTTGGATCAGGGGAACACTGAAGCTTTCTTT. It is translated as CASSLDQGNTEAFF.

This chain's CDR3 is CASSYPSSGAYNEQFF. CDR3 in DNA: TGTGCCAGCAGTTACCCCTCTAGCGGAGCCTACAATGAGCAGTTCTTC. The chain uses TRBV6-2 or TRBV6-3 and TRBJ2-1, with 7 bases that match TRBD2. J gave up 2 bases and V 2 bases, and 6 bases lay outside the gene matches. Germline loops: CDR1 MNHEY, CDR2 SVGEGT. CDR3 size: 16 residues.

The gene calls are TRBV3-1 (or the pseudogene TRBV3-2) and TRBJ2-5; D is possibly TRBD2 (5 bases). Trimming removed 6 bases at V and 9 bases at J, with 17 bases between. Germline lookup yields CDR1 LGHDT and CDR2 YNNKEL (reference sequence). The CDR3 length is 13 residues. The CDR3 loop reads CASSSRAPRAQYF. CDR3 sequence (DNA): TGTGCCAGCAGTTCGAGGGCCCCTCGGGCCCAGTACTTC.

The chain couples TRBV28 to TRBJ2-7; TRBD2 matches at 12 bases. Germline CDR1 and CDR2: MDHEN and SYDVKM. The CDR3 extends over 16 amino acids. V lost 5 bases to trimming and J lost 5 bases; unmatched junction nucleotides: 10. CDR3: CASSVGTSGRPNEQYF. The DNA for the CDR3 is TGTGCCAGCAGTGTAGGGACTAGCGGGCGCCCTAACGAGCAGTACTTC.

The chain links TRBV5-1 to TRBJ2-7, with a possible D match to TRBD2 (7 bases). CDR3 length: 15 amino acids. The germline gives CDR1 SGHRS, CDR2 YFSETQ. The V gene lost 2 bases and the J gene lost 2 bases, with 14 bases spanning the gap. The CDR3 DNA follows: TGCGCCAGCAGCTTTAGGGGGGGTATGACCTACGAGCAGTACTTC. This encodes CASSFRGGMTYEQYF.

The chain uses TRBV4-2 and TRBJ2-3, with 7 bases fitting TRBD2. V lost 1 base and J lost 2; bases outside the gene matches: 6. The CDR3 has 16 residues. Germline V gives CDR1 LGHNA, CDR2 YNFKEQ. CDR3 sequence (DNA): TGTGCCAGCAGCCAAGTGCGCGCGGGGGACACAGATACGCAGTATTTT. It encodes CASSQVRAGDTDTQYF.

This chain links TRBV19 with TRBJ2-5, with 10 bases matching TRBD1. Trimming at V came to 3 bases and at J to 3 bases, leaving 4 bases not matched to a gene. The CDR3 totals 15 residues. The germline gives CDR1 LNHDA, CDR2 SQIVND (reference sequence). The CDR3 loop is CASSIMGTGEETQYF. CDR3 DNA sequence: TGTGCCAGTAGTATTATGGGGACAGGGGAAGAGACCCAGTACTTC.

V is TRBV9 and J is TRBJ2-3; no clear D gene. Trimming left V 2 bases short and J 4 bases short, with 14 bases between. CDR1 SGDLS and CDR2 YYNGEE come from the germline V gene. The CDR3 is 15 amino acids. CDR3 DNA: TGTGCCAGCAGCGTTCAATCCCAGGTGGCAGATACGCAGTATTTT. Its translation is CASSVQSQVADTQYF.

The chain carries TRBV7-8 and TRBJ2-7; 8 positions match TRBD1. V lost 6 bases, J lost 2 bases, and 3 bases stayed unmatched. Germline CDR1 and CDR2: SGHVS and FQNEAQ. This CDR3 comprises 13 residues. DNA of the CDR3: TGTGCCAGCAGGTCGACAGGGGCCTACGAGCAGTACTTC. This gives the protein CASRSTGAYEQYF.